The clone carrying this TCR beta chain appeared once. The source of the sample is a study of T cell clones after liver transplantation. Study summary: Post-transplant blood was tracked for graft-donor-reactive T cell clones identified in a pre-transplant mixed lymphocyte reaction. Third-party-reactive TCRbeta sequences from pre-transplant mixed lymphocyte reactions served as antigen-independent comparators. Patients counted as tolerant after at least one year off all immunosuppression, enzymes not exceeding twice normal. Apart from a few HCV-positive recipients, transplants were for non-autoimmune, non-viral reasons.

Libraries were prepared by immunoSEQ multiplex PCR; TCRdb keeps only in-frame clonotypes and omits some of them. Of under 20,000 clones listed, roughly nine tenths are singletons. The CDR3 is made up of 14 amino acids. The germline V and J ends were trimmed by 6 bases and 2 bases, with 14 bases remaining between them. Per germline, CDR1 MNHEY and CDR2 SMNVEV (reference sequence). The specimen comprised CD8+ T cells from blood, sampled roughly 3.5 years after liver transplant. This chain links TRBV27 with TRBJ2-7, with D perhaps TRBD1 (6 bases). The sequence was obtained from a human patient who received a liver transplant. Some T cells may possibly be graft donor cells. The CDR3 DNA reads as TGTGCCAGCAGCTCCCGGGACACCGCCTACGAGCAGTACTTC. Its protein product is CASSSRDTAYEQYF.